In its sample, the clone carrying this T cell receptor (beta chain) was seen a few times. Its cognate antigen is unknown. This sample is drawn from a study of blood T cells in healthy people across ages. This CDR3 spans 14 amino acids. V lost 7 bases and J lost 2, with 18 bases in between. CDR1 SQVTM and CDR2 ANQGSEA come from the germline V gene. Overall study findings and caveats: Estimates based on one million T cells were treated as lower bounds.

Then a second PCR, running roughly 7 to 11 cycles, was carried out with a sample-barcoded 5' primer and a J-beta primer mix. A template-switch adaptor that had 12 random nucleotides put a tag on each cDNA molecule. TCRdb re-analysed the 5' RACE reads in MiXCR, keeping a single row per CDR3 protein. There are approximately 800,000 distinct CDR3 sequences in the sample; 20% to 25% occur only once, and approximately 3.7% lies in the top ten. The sample was also reused in another study, on T cells of mothers and their children.

What was sequenced was blood. V gene TRBV29-1 combines with J gene TRBJ2-7; TRBD1 or TRBD2 may be the D gene (5 bases each). The receptor's source is a boy between 10 and 17 years old in good health. CDR3: CSGLSGTGTYEQYF. CDR3 coding DNA: TGCAGCGGACTTTCCGGGACCGGAACCTACGAGCAGTACTTC.